This T cell receptor beta chain was identified during a study of cytomegalovirus exposure and HLA in healthy donors. General study findings and limits: As a later analysis showed, several of the most significant clusters appeared to be linked to common viral pathogens.

A multiplex PCR was run with 60 Vbeta primers and 13 Jbeta primers. Libraries were prepared by immunoSEQ multiplex PCR; TCRdb keeps only in-frame clonotypes and omits some of them. The repertoire holds 150,000 to 200,000 clones, with 79% as singletons. The V and J ends lost 3 bases and 6 bases respectively, with 14 bases between them. CDR3 size: 13 residues. Germline CDR1 is GTSNPN and CDR2 is SVGIG (reference sequence). This clone showed up just a few times. Its antigen is as yet unknown. Sample: PBMCs. This chain links TRBV30 with TRBJ1-2; no clear D gene. This clonotype was obtained from a male donor in good health and CMV-seropositive. The chain's CDR3 is CAWSAGRANGYTF. CDR3 nucleotide sequence: TGTGCCTGGAGCGCCGGGAGAGCAAATGGCTACACCTTC.